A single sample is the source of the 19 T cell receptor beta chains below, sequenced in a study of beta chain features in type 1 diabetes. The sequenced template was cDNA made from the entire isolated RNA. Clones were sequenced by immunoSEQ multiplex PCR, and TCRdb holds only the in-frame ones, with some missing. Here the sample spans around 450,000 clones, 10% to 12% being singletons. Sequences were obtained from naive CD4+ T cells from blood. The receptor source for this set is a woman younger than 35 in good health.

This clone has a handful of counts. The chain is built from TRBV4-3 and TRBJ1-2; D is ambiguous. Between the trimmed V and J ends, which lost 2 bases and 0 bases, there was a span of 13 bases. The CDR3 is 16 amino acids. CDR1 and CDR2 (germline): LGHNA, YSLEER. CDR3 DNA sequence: TGCGCCAGCAGCCAAAAGCTCGGCGGAGCTAACTATGGCTACACCTTC. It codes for CASSQKLGGANYGYTF.

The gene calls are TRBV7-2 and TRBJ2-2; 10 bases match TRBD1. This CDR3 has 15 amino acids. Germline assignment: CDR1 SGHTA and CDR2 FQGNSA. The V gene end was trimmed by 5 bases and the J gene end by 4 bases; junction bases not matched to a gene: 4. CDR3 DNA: TGTGCCAGCAGCCGGACAGGGGGGCCCACCGGGGAGCTGTTTTTT. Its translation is CASSRTGGPTGELFF.

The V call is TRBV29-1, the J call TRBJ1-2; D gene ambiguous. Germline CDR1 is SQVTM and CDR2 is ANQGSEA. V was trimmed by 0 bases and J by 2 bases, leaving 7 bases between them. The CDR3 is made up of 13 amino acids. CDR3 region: CSVEDSANYGYTF. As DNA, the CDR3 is TGCAGCGTTGAAGACTCGGCCAACTATGGCTACACCTTC.

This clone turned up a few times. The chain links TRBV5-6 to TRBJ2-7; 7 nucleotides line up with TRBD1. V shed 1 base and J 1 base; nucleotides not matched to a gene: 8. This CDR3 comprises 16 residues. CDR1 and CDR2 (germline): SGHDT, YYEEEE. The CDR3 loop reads CASSLPRDRSSYEQYF. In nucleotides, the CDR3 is TGTGCCAGCAGCTTGCCCCGGGACAGAAGTTCCTACGAGCAGTACTTC.

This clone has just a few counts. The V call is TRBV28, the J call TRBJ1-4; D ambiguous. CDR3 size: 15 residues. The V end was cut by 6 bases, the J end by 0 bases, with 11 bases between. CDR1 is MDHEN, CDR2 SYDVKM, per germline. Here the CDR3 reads CASRYLLATNEKLFF. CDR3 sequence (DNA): TGTGCCAGCAGATACCTCCTTGCAACTAATGAAAAACTGTTTTTT.

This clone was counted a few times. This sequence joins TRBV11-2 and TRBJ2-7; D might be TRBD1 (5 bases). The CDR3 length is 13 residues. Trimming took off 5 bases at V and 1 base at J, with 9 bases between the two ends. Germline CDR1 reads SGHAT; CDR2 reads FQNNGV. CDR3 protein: CASSTGNSYEQYV. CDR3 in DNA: TGTGCCAGCAGCACAGGAAATTCCTACGAGCAGTACGTC.

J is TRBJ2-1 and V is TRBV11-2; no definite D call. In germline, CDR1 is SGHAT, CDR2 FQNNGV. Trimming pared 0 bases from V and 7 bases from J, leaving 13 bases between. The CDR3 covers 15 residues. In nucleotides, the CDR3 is TGTGCCAGCAGCTTAGAACCTTTTCTCCCTAATGAGCAGTTCTTC. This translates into CASSLEPFLPNEQFF.

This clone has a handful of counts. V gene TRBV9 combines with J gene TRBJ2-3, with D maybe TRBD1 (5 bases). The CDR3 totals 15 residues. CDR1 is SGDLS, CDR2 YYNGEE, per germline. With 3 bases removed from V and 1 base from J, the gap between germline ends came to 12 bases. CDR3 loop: CASSARWGRTDTQYF. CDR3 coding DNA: TGTGCCAGCAGCGCGAGGTGGGGCCGCACAGATACGCAGTATTTT. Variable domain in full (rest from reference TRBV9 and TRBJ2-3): DSGVTQTPKHLITATGQRVTLRCSPRSGDLSVYWYQQSLDQGLQFLIQYYNGEERAKGNILERFSAQQFPDLHSELNLSSLELGDSALYFCASSARWGRTDTQYFGPGTRLTVL.

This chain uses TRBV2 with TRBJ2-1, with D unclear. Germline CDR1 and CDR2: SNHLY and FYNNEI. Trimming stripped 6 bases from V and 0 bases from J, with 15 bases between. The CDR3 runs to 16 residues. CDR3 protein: CASRQTLSSSYNEQFF. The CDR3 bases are TGTGCCAGCAGACAGACCCTATCGAGCTCCTACAATGAGCAGTTCTTC. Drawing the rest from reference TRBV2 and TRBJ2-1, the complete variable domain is EPEVTQTPSHQVTQMGQEVILRCVPISNHLYFYWYRQILGQKVEFLVSFYNNEISEKSEIFDDQFSVERPDGSNFTLKIRSTKLEDSAMYFCASRQTLSSSYNEQFFGPGTRLTVL.

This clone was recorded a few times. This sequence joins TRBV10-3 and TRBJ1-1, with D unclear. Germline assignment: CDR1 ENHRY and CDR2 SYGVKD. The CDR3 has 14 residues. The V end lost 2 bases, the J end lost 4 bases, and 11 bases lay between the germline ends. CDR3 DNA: TGTGCCATCAGTGAGGTTTGGGGTAGCACTGAAGCTTTCTTT. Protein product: CAISEVWGSTEAFF.

DNA of the CDR3: TGTGCCCTACAGGGTTTTGAAGAGACCCAGTACTTC. Amino acid sequence: CALQGFEETQYF. This sequence joins TRBV2 and TRBJ2-5; D may be TRBD1 (6 bases). The germline CDR1 and CDR2 sequences are SNHLY and FYNNEI. V lost 11 bases and J lost 3, with 13 bases in between. This CDR3 has 12 amino acids.

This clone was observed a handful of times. The DNA of the CDR3 is TGTGCCAGCAGTTTGCCTTGGGGCGGTGAGCAGTACGTC. Its translation is CASSLPWGGEQYV. This chain links TRBV28 with TRBJ2-7, with D possibly being TRBD1 (5 bases). The CDR3 sequence is 13 residues long. Germline V gene sequence: CDR1 MDHEN, CDR2 SYDVKM. V gave up 3 bases and J gave up 7 bases, with 13 bases separating them.

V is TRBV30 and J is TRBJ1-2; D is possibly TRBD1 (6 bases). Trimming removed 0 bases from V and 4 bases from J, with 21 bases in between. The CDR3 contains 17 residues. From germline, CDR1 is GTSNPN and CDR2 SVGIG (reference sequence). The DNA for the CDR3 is TGTGCCTGGAGTGTCCCAAAAACCGGGCCCAGGGGCTATGGCTACACCTTC. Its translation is CAWSVPKTGPRGYGYTF. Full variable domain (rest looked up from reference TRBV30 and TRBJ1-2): SQTIHQWPATLVQPVGSPLSLECTVEGTSNPNLYWYRQAAGRGLQLLFYSVGIGQISSEVPQNLSASRPQDRQFILSSKKLLLSDSGFYLCAWSVPKTGPRGYGYTFGSGTRLTVV.

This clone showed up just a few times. DNA for the CDR3: TGTGCCAGCAGCCGGACTAGCCGGTACAATGAGCAGTTCTTC. Amino acids: CASSRTSRYNEQFF. The gene calls are TRBV7-2 and TRBJ2-1; 8 bases map to TRBD2. V lost 5 bases and J lost 4; bases outside the gene matches: 4. The CDR3 loop spans 14 amino acids. The V gene's germline CDR1 is SGHTA and CDR2 FQGNSA.

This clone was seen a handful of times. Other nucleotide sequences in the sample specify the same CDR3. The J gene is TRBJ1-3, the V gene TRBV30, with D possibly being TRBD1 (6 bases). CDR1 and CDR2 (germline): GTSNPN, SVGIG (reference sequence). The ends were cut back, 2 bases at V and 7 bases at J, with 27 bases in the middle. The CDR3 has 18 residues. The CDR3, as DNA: TGTGCCTGGAGTTTTCCCCGGGACAAAGGGAATCTACGGAACACCATATATTTT. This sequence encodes CAWSFPRDKGNLRNTIYF. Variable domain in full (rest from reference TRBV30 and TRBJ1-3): SQTIHQWPATLVQPVGSPLSLECTVEGTSNPNLYWYRQAAGRGLQLLFYSVGIGQISSEVPQNLSASRPQDRQFILSSKKLLLSDSGFYLCAWSFPRDKGNLRNTIYFGEGSWLTVV.

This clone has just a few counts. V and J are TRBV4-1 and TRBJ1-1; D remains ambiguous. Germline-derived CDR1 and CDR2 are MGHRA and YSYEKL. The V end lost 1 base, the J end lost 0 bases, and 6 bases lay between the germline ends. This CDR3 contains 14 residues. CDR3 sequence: CASSQASLNTEAFF. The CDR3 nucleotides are TGCGCCAGCAGCCAAGCATCCCTGAACACTGAAGCTTTCTTT.

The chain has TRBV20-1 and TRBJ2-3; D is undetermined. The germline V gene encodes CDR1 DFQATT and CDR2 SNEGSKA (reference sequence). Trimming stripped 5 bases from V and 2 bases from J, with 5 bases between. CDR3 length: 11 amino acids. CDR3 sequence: CSAGDTDTQYF. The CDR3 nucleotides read TGCAGTGCTGGGGACACAGATACGCAGTATTTT.

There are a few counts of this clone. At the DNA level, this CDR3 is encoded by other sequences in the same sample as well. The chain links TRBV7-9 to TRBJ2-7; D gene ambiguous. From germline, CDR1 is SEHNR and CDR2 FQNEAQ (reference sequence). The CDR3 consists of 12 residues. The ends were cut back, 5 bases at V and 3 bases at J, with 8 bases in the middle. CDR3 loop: CASSLQNYEQYF. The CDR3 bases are TGTGCCAGCAGCCTACAGAACTACGAGCAGTACTTC. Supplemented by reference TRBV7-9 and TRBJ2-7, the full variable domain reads DTGVSQNPRHKITKRGQNVTFRCDPISEHNRLYWYRQTLGQGPEFLTYFQNEAQLEKSRLLSDRFSAERPKGSFSTLEIQRTEQGDSAMYLCASSLQNYEQYFGPGTRLTVT.

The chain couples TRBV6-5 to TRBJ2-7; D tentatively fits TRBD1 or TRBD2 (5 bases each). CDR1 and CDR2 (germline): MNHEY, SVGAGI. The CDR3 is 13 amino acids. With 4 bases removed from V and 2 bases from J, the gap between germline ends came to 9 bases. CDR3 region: CASSWDETYEQYF. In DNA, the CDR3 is TGTGCCAGCAGTTGGGACGAGACCTACGAGCAGTACTTC.